This TCR beta chain was found in a study of T-cell memory formation after mild COVID-19. Study background: TCR clustering was largely donor specific.

One entry per CDR3 protein results from TCRdb running MiXCR on the 5' RACE reads. The repertoire has roughly 620,000 distinct CDR3 sequences, about a sixth of them found once; the top ten carry about 12%. This clonotype was recorded a few times. The specimen sequenced was PBMCs or a T cell subset sorted from them (not recorded which). The source of this sequence is an adult woman who had mild COVID-19 (a few samples of this study predate the infection). Cell type and time point are not known.

Here the CDR3 DNA reads TGCAGCGCAGGGACAGGGGGCACAGATACGCAGTATTTT. This encodes CSAGTGGTDTQYF. The chain has TRBV29-1 and TRBJ2-3; TRBD1 matches 10 bases. Trimming cost V 7 bases and J 1 base; bases outside gene matches: 2. Germline lookup yields CDR1 SQVTM and CDR2 ANQGSEA. This CDR3 contains 13 residues.